The entry that follows covers one TCR beta chain sequence. This sequence may be a read error, since a much larger clone differs from it by one base. Here the gene names and germline are mouse. The observed sequence ends 4 residues before the CDR3 terminus, with the missing tail filled in from the germline J gene. cDNA serving as the sequencing template came from extracted, reverse transcribed RNA. Repertoires were generated with immunoSEQ multiplex PCR, while TCRdb's copy carries only in-frame clones and drops some. This sample shows about 270,000 clones and no singletons; approximately 1.2% rests with the ten largest. Germline CDR1 and CDR2: NNHDY and SYVADS. The CDR3 is made up of 14 amino acids. With V trimmed by 4 bases and J by 0 bases, 3 bases remained unmatched. The data originate from a study of CD8+ T cells in alopecia areata. Cutaneous lymph nodes were pooled and cells sorted by CD4, CD8alpha, NKG2D, NKG2ACE and more.

Sequenced material: CD4+ T cells sorted from a lymph node. The sequence was obtained from a C3H/HeJ mouse with alopecia areata. For the strain, the MHC haplotype given is H2-k. The chain has TRBV13-3 and TRBJ1-2; 7 bases agree with TRBD1. The CDR3 DNA, read in part, is TGTGCCAGCAGTACCGGGACAGCAAACTCC. It codes for CASSTGTANS. The whole CDR3 sequence is CASSTGTANSDYTF.